What follows are 28 T cell receptor beta chains derived from one specimen sequenced in a study of T cell changes during pregnancy in multiple sclerosis. Libraries were prepared by immunoSEQ multiplex PCR; TCRdb keeps only in-frame clonotypes and omits some of them. The sample lists roughly 100,000 clones; around 91% were seen once. The material sequenced was peripheral blood, taken after pregnancy. The receptor source for this set is a female donor in good health, enrolled as a control in a pregnancy study.

This clone was observed once. The rearrangement links TRBV19 to TRBJ2-2; 9 bases fit TRBD2. The length of the CDR3 is 18 residues. The germline gives CDR1 LNHDA, CDR2 SQIVND (reference sequence). V gave up 8 bases and J gave up 4 bases; unmatched junction bases: 17. For the CDR3, the DNA is TGTGCCAGTTCTCTAGTTCGGGGCGGGGGGGCCTTCACCGGGGAGCTGTTTTTT. Encoded protein: CASSLVRGGGAFTGELFF. The entire variable domain, with the rest obtained from reference TRBV19 and TRBJ2-2, is as follows: DGGITQSPKYLFRKEGQNVTLSCEQNLNHDAMYWYRQDPGQGLRLIYYSQIVNDFQKGDIAEGYSVSREKKESFPLTVTSAQKNPTAFYLCASSLVRGGGAFTGELFFGEGSRLTVL.

The chain carries TRBV6-6 and TRBJ1-1; D gene ambiguous. Germline V gene sequence: CDR1 MNHNY, CDR2 SVGAGI (reference sequence). V lost 8 bases and J 1 base, leaving 5 bases between the germline ends. CDR3 length equals 11 residues. This CDR3 reads CASGPNTEAFF. For the CDR3, the DNA is TGTGCCAGCGGGCCGAACACTGAAGCTTTCTTT.

CDR3 protein: CASSYPGQGNEQFF. The CDR3, as DNA: TGTGCCAGCAGCTACCCGGGACAGGGCAATGAGCAGTTCTTC. This chain joins TRBV7-8 and TRBJ2-1; 9 nucleotides align to TRBD1. CDR3 length: 14 residues. Unmatched junction bases numbered 4, after V lost 4 bases and J lost 6 bases. From germline, CDR1 is SGHVS and CDR2 FQNEAQ.

The V gene is TRBV4-1, the J gene TRBJ1-2, with D possibly matching TRBD1 (6 bases). This CDR3 has 17 residues. Germline V gene sequence: CDR1 MGHRA, CDR2 YSYEKL. Trimming removed 0 bases from V and 1 base from J, with 15 bases in between. CDR3 protein: CASSQDEATGNNYGYTF. In DNA form, the CDR3 reads TGCGCCAGCAGCCAAGATGAAGCAACAGGGAATAACTATGGCTACACCTTC.

On this clone: The same CDR3 can be traced to other DNA sequences in this sample. This chain joins TRBV4-3 and TRBJ2-3; TRBD1 agrees at 9 bases. This CDR3 contains 15 residues. Germline V gene data show CDR1 as LGHNA and CDR2 as YSLEER. Trimming took 0 bases from V and 6 from J; bases not matched to a gene: 4. The CDR3 here is CASSQERTGADTQYF. For the CDR3, the DNA is TGCGCCAGCAGCCAAGAGAGGACAGGGGCGGATACGCAGTATTTT.

J is TRBJ1-6 and V is TRBV4-3; TRBD1 matches 8 bases. Germline assignment: CDR1 LGHNA and CDR2 YSLEER. The CDR3 runs to 14 residues. J gave up 10 bases and V 4 bases, and 6 bases lay outside the gene matches. This chain's CDR3 is CASSLDRAGSPLHF. CDR3 nucleotides: TGCGCCAGCAGCCTGGACAGGGCTGGGTCACCCCTCCACTTT.

V usage is TRBV7-9 and J usage is TRBJ2-1; 9 bases are shared with TRBD1. The J segment lost 6 bases and the V segment lost 5 bases, leaving 8 bases of the junction unmatched. Germline lookup yields CDR1 SEHNR and CDR2 FQNEAQ (reference sequence). The CDR3 spans 15 residues. DNA for the CDR3: TGTGCCAGCAGCCCCCACGGACAGGGGATCAATGAGCAGTTCTTC. This translates into CASSPHGQGINEQFF.

This clone has only a few counts. J is TRBJ2-7 and V is TRBV5-1; TRBD1 agrees at 8 bases. Unmatched junction bases numbered 6, after V lost 4 bases and J lost 3 bases. The germline CDR1 and CDR2 sequences are SGHRS and YFSETQ. The CDR3 is 14 amino acids. The CDR3 reads CASSPGQVIYEQYF. The DNA of the CDR3 is TGCGCCAGCAGCCCGGGACAGGTAATCTACGAGCAGTACTTC.

The J gene is TRBJ2-2, the V gene TRBV6-1; TRBD1 matches at 9 bases. The CDR3 has 15 amino acids. Germline values: CDR1 MNHNS, CDR2 SASEGT. J gave up 6 bases and V 6 bases, and 8 bases lay outside the gene matches. This CDR3 reads CASSLDRGVSGELFF. The CDR3 nucleotides read TGTGCCAGCAGCTTGGACAGGGGCGTTTCCGGGGAGCTGTTTTTT.

This clone was seen a single time. The chain couples TRBV14 to TRBJ1-1; D remains unclear. This CDR3 is built from 11 residues. Trimming removed 1 base from V and 11 bases from J, with 8 bases in between. Per germline, CDR1 SGHDN and CDR2 FVKESK. CDR3 coding DNA: TGTGCCAGCAGCCAAGGCGGAAAGGCTTTCTTT. It codes for CASSQGGKAFF. Based on the CDR3 plus reference TRBV14 and TRBJ1-1, the full variable domain is EAGVTQFPSHSVIEKGQTVTLRCDPISGHDNLYWYRRVMGKEIKFLLHFVKESKQDESGMPNNRFLAERTGGTYSTLKVQPAELEDSGVYFCASSQGGKAFFGQGTRLTVV.

This sequence joins TRBV12-5 and TRBJ1-5, with D unresolved. The V gene's germline CDR1 is LGHNT and CDR2 FRNRAP. This CDR3 spans 13 amino acids. Trimming stripped 6 bases from V and 7 bases from J, with 13 bases between. The CDR3 DNA is TGTGCTAGTGGCAAAACAAATGAACAGCCCCAGCATTTT. Translated: CASGKTNEQPQHF.

The rearrangement joins TRBV2 to TRBJ2-3; 9 bases line up with TRBD1. The CDR3 length is 15 residues. Germline assignment: CDR1 SNHLY and CDR2 FYNNEI. J lost 4 bases, V lost 4 bases, and 6 bases had no gene match. DNA of the CDR3: TGTGCCAGCAGTGGGGACAGGGAGGGATCAGATACGCAGTATTTT. Its translation: CASSGDREGSDTQYF. Looking up the rest from reference TRBV2 and TRBJ2-3 gives the full variable domain: EPEVTQTPSHQVTQMGQEVILRCVPISNHLYFYWYRQILGQKVEFLVSFYNNEISEKSEIFDDQFSVERPDGSNFTLKIRSTKLEDSAMYFCASSGDREGSDTQYFGPGTRLTVL.

This clone was counted only a few times. The chain carries TRBV7-9 and TRBJ1-1, with TRBD1 matching over 8 bases. The J segment lost 1 base and the V segment lost 5 bases, leaving 9 bases of the junction unmatched. From germline, CDR1 is SEHNR and CDR2 FQNEAQ (reference sequence). This CDR3 comprises 16 residues. As DNA, the CDR3 is TGTGCCAGCAGCAAAACTCAAGGACAGGGGAACACTGAAGCTTTCTTT. Its protein is CASSKTQGQGNTEAFF.

The J gene is TRBJ1-6, the V gene TRBV5-4; D is ambiguous. Germline CDR1 is SGHNT and CDR2 is YYREEE (reference sequence). This CDR3 is 14 amino acids long. V was cut by 3 bases and J by 7 bases, with 11 bases left in between. CDR3 in DNA: TGTGCCAGCAGCTCCCTTAGAGGCAATTCACCCCTCCACTTT. Its protein is CASSSLRGNSPLHF.

The chain is built from TRBV18 and TRBJ2-2; 8 bases line up with TRBD2. With 1 base clipped from V and 1 base from J, the junction kept 2 bases outside the gene matches. The CDR3 is 16 amino acids. Germline CDR1 is KGHSH and CDR2 is LQKENI. CDR3 amino acids: CASSPLLAGNTGELFF. The CDR3 DNA reads TGTGCCAGCTCACCACTGCTAGCGGGGAACACCGGGGAGCTGTTTTTT.

This clone appeared a few times. The V and J genes are TRBV10-3 and TRBJ1-1, with 10 bases aligning to TRBD1. The CDR3 consists of 15 residues. CDR1 is ENHRY and CDR2 is SYGVKD in the germline V gene. V was clipped by 6 bases and J by 1 base; unmatched bases: 5. The CDR3 region has the DNA TGTGCCATCAGGGGGACAGGGGTCCCGAACACTGAAGCTTTCTTT. It specifies CAIRGTGVPNTEAFF.

The chain links TRBV2 to TRBJ2-5, with 8 positions matching TRBD1. The CDR3 runs 13 residues. With V trimmed by 4 bases and J by 4 bases, 2 bases remained unmatched. CDR1 is SNHLY and CDR2 is FYNNEI in the germline V gene. The CDR3, as DNA: TGTGCCAGCAGTGCAGGGGGCAGAGAGACCCAGTACTTC. Encoded protein: CASSAGGRETQYF.

The gene calls are TRBV23-1 and TRBJ2-1; 7 nucleotides align to TRBD1. TRBV23-1 is labeled an ORF, and its function is uncertain. J was trimmed by 4 bases and V by 9 bases; bases with no gene match: 27. The CDR3 loop spans 20 amino acids. CDR3 sequence (DNA): TGCGCCAGAAGGACGGACCCTGACAGGGCTCCCGTTCCCGGGTACAATGAGCAGTTCTTC. Translated: CARRTDPDRAPVPGYNEQFF.

The V and J genes are TRBV7-2 and TRBJ2-1; D is unclear. The CDR3 runs 16 residues. Trimming removed 1 base at V and 2 bases at J, with 12 bases between. Germline loops: CDR1 SGHTA, CDR2 FQGNSA. This chain's CDR3 is CASSLGLGTPYNEQFF. The CDR3 DNA reads as TGTGCCAGCAGCTTAGGGCTGGGCACCCCCTACAATGAGCAGTTCTTC.

This rearrangement joins TRBV30 to TRBJ1-4; 7 bases map to TRBD1. CDR1 is GTSNPN and CDR2 is SVGIG in the germline V gene (reference sequence). V lost 5 bases and J lost 4; bases outside the gene matches: 10. This CDR3 region has 15 residues. CDR3 DNA sequence: TGTGCCTGGGGGGCCCAACAGGGGATTAATGAAAAACTGTTTTTT. Amino acids: CAWGAQQGINEKLFF. The complete variable domain, with remaining parts taken from reference TRBV30 and TRBJ1-4, reads SQTIHQWPATLVQPVGSPLSLECTVEGTSNPNLYWYRQAAGRGLQLLFYSVGIGQISSEVPQNLSASRPQDRQFILSSKKLLLSDSGFYLCAWGAQQGINEKLFFGSGTQLSVL.

Turning to this clone: Other nucleotide sequences in the sample specify the same CDR3. V gene TRBV7-3 combines with J gene TRBJ2-7, with D possibly matching TRBD1 (6 bases). CDR1 and CDR2 from the germline V gene are SGHTA and FQGTGA. The V end lost 3 bases, the J end lost 6 bases, and 12 bases lay between the germline ends. The CDR3 spans 13 residues. CDR3: CASSFEQGGEQYF. The DNA for the CDR3 is TGTGCCAGCAGCTTCGAACAGGGCGGCGAGCAGTACTTC.

This clone appeared once. Here the CDR3 reads CASSQDRGRGGPGNTQYF. The CDR3 DNA is TGCGCCAGCAGCCAAGATCGGGGGAGGGGGGGGCCTGGTAATACGCAGTATTTT. The chain couples TRBV4-3 to TRBJ2-3; D may be TRBD2 (7 bases). Deletions cut 0 bases from V and 7 bases from J, with 23 bases between. Germline V gives CDR1 LGHNA, CDR2 YSLEER. The CDR3 totals 18 residues.

This clone was counted a few times. V usage is TRBV14 and J usage is TRBJ1-1; no reliable D call. V dropped 2 bases and J dropped 0 bases, with 13 bases sitting between them. CDR3 size: 16 residues. Germline CDR1 and CDR2: SGHDN and FVKESK. This CDR3 reads CASSQFELGVNTEAFF. Here the CDR3 DNA reads TGTGCCAGCAGCCAATTTGAGTTAGGAGTGAACACTGAAGCTTTCTTT.

CDR3 region: CASSQMTGTEQYF. The CDR3 DNA reads as TGCGCCAGCAGCCAAATGACAGGGACCGAGCAGTACTTC. The chain has TRBV4-3 and TRBJ2-7; 7 nucleotides match TRBD1. V gave up 2 bases and J gave up 6 bases; unmatched junction bases: 4. This CDR3 spans 13 amino acids. Per germline, CDR1 LGHNA and CDR2 YSLEER.

The V and J genes are TRBV9 and TRBJ2-5; D is possibly TRBD2 (5 bases). Gene TRBJ2-7 matches the end of the DNA better, so the J call may be wrong. The CDR3 contains 14 residues. Germline CDR1 reads SGDLS; CDR2 reads YYNGEE. In DNA, the CDR3 is TGTGCCAGCAGCCCTAGCCCCCCGGGATACGAGCAGTACTTC. Translated, it gives CASSPSPPGYEQYF.

This clone was counted a single time. This rearrangement joins TRBV7-3 to TRBJ2-2; the D is unclear. Trimming cost V 5 bases and J 7 bases, with 11 bases left between them. The CDR3 extends over 13 amino acids. From germline, CDR1 is SGHTA and CDR2 FQGTGA. CDR3 nucleotides: TGTGCCAGCAGCCCGTCCGGGTTCGGGGAGCTGTTTTTT. It encodes CASSPSGFGELFF.

The rearrangement joins TRBV5-8 to TRBJ2-7; D might be TRBD2 (6 bases). V was clipped by 4 bases and J by 5 bases, with 10 bases between them. Per the germline V gene, CDR1 is SGHTS and CDR2 is YDEGEE. The CDR3 length is 12 residues. This CDR3 is CASSRDWDEQYF. CDR3 coding DNA: TGTGCCAGCAGCCGGGACTGGGACGAGCAGTACTTC. The entire variable domain, with the rest obtained from reference TRBV5-8 and TRBJ2-7, is as follows: EAGVTQSPTHLIKTRGQQATLRCSPISGHTSVYWYQQALGLGLQFLLWYDEGEERNRGNFPPRFSGRQFPNYSSELNVNALELEDSALYLCASSRDWDEQYFGPGTRLTVT.

The chain combines TRBV5-1 with TRBJ2-7; 10 positions agree with TRBD2. Looked up from germline, CDR1 is SGHRS and CDR2 is YFSETQ. After removal of 0 bases from V and 3 bases from J, the junction contained 9 bases not matched to a gene. CDR3 length: 17 amino acids. The CDR3 bases are TGCGCCAGCAGCTTGGCCAAGGGAGCGGGGGGGCTCTACGAGCAGTACTTC. Its protein is CASSLAKGAGGLYEQYF.